The 16 T cell receptor beta chains presented below share a single source sample, sequenced in a study of shared clonotypes between healthy human individuals. Here immunoSEQ multiplex PCR was the method, and the copy in TCRdb shows in-frame clones only, minus some. The data contain about 2.4 million clones, over 85% of them singletons. Sequencing was performed on naive CD4+ T cells from PBMCs. Subset noted: CD45RA+ positively selected. The receptor source for this set is a man aged 18 to 30 in good health. Some clones in this sample may be carry-over from other donors' samples.

Here the CDR3 reads CASSLGGWGDTQYF. CDR3 nucleotide sequence: TGCGCCAGCAGCTTGGGTGGGTGGGGAGATACGCAGTATTTT. This chain connects TRBV5-1 to TRBJ2-3; D uncertain. With 0 bases removed from V and 5 bases from J, the gap between germline ends came to 10 bases. There are 14 residues in the CDR3. The germline V gene encodes CDR1 SGHRS and CDR2 YFSETQ.

V is TRBV19 and J is TRBJ1-5; D is uncertain. The CDR3 contains 18 residues. V was clipped by 7 bases and J by 4 bases, with 26 bases between them. Per germline, CDR1 LNHDA and CDR2 SQIVND (reference sequence). This chain's CDR3 is CASTSRPRLAWINQPQHF. The CDR3, as DNA: TGTGCCAGTACCTCACGACCACGACTTGCTTGGATAAATCAGCCCCAGCATTTT.

This chain uses TRBV10-3 with TRBJ1-1; unclear D gene. Germline CDR1 and CDR2: ENHRY and SYGVKD. V lost 6 bases, J lost 1 base, and 15 bases lay in between. There are 15 residues in the CDR3. CDR3 region: CAISSAGVTNTEAFF. The CDR3 DNA reads TGTGCCATCAGCTCTGCAGGAGTTACGAACACTGAAGCTTTCTTT.

In the case of this clone: Other DNA variants within this sample encode the same CDR3. J is TRBJ1-1 and V is TRBV28; D remains unclear. With 5 bases removed from V and 3 bases from J, the gap between germline ends came to 4 bases. The CDR3 length is 11 residues. The germline gives CDR1 MDHEN, CDR2 SYDVKM. The CDR3 loop reads CASSPDTEAFF. In DNA form, the CDR3 reads TGTGCCAGCAGTCCGGACACTGAAGCTTTCTTT.

V and J are TRBV5-1 and TRBJ2-5, with 7 bases that match TRBD1. This CDR3 comprises 14 residues. The germline gives CDR1 SGHRS, CDR2 YFSETQ. J was trimmed by 4 bases and V by 5 bases; bases with no gene match: 8. Here the CDR3 reads CASRQTGVVETQYF. The CDR3 DNA reads as TGCGCCAGCAGACAAACAGGGGTGGTAGAGACCCAGTACTTC.

The chain employs TRBV7-3 and TRBJ2-5; D might be TRBD2 (6 bases). V shed 3 bases and J shed 4 bases, with 15 bases lying between them. The CDR3 has 15 amino acids. Per the germline V gene, CDR1 is SGHTA and CDR2 is FQGTGA. The chain's CDR3 is CASSFNPGGVETQYF. CDR3 sequence (DNA): TGTGCCAGCAGCTTCAACCCAGGCGGGGTAGAGACCCAGTACTTC.

The chain couples TRBV7-9 to TRBJ2-7; 7 bases agree with TRBD1. Germline trimming cut 6 bases from V and 6 bases from J; bases unmatched to any gene: 11. Germline V gene lookup returns CDR1 SEHNR and CDR2 FQNEAQ (reference sequence). CDR3 length equals 14 residues. The CDR3 region has the DNA TGTGCCAGCAGACGAGGGGAAGGGGGCAGCGAGCAGTACTTC. Translated: CASRRGEGGSEQYF.

V gene TRBV2 combines with J gene TRBJ2-1; unclear D gene. V dropped 7 bases and J dropped 4 bases, with 23 bases sitting between them. The CDR3 consists of 17 residues. CDR1 SNHLY and CDR2 FYNNEI come from the germline V gene. CDR3 sequence (DNA): TGTGCCAGCATGAGGTCCCCACCCGTGAACAGATACAATGAGCAGTTCTTC. Its protein product is CASMRSPPVNRYNEQFF.

The chain carries TRBV7-9 and TRBJ2-7, with 7 bases lining up with TRBD2. Germline loops: CDR1 SEHNR, CDR2 FQNEAQ (reference sequence). V shed 5 bases, J shed 4 bases, and the junction held 8 bases outside the gene matches. The CDR3 sequence is 14 residues long. The CDR3 DNA sequence: TGTGCCAGCAGCCCCCGGGGGGTAGATTACGAGCAGTACTTC. Amino acids: CASSPRGVDYEQYF.

The rearrangement uses TRBV7-2 and TRBJ1-1, with D uncertain. The CDR3 has 13 residues. CDR1 and CDR2 (germline): SGHTA, FQGNSA. The ends were cut back, 2 bases at V and 5 bases at J, with 9 bases in the middle. As DNA, the CDR3 is TGTGCCAGCAGCTTAAGGGCAGCGACTGAAGCTTTCTTT. Its translation is CASSLRAATEAFF.

J is TRBJ2-7 and V is TRBV15; either TRBD1 or TRBD2 may fit D (7 bases each). V lost 0 bases and J 1 base, leaving 16 bases between the germline ends. The CDR3 is 17 amino acids. Germline V lookup: CDR1 LNHNV, CDR2 YYDKDF (reference sequence). The CDR3 coding sequence is TGTGCCACCAGCAGAGAGGGGGGGAGGACAGGATCCTACGAGCAGTACTTC. It specifies CATSREGGRTGSYEQYF.

This chain links TRBV18 with TRBJ1-1; D uncertain. The V gene's germline CDR1 is KGHSH and CDR2 LQKENI. Trimming removed 3 bases from V and 1 base from J, with 9 bases in between. The CDR3 is 14 amino acids. CDR3 in DNA: TGTGCCAGCTCACCCAGGAGACAGAACACTGAAGCTTTCTTT. Protein: CASSPRRQNTEAFF.

This clone has only one observation. The chain combines TRBV30 with TRBJ1-4, with a tentative D call TRBD1 (5 bases). The V and J ends lost 5 bases and 2 bases respectively, with 6 bases between them. Germline assignment: CDR1 GTSNPN and CDR2 SVGIG (reference sequence). This CDR3 contains 12 residues. The CDR3, as DNA: TGTGCCTGGCGACAGACTAATGAAAAACTGTTTTTT. Amino acid sequence: CAWRQTNEKLFF.

This chain connects TRBV4-3 to TRBJ1-1, with D maybe TRBD1 (6 bases). Looked up from germline, CDR1 is LGHNA and CDR2 is YSLEER. With 1 base removed from V and 1 base from J, the gap between germline ends came to 10 bases. CDR3 length equals 15 residues. The CDR3 protein is CASSQATGKNTEAFF. For the CDR3, the DNA is TGCGCCAGCAGCCAAGCGACAGGCAAGAACACTGAAGCTTTCTTT.

This chain links TRBV25-1 with TRBJ2-5; D is perhaps TRBD2 (6 bases). Germline CDR1 and CDR2: MGHDK and SYGVNS. CDR3 length: 16 residues. V lost 1 base to trimming and J lost 1 base, with 13 bases between them. CDR3: CASSELGSGVQETQYF. Here the CDR3 DNA reads TGTGCCAGCAGTGAATTGGGTAGCGGAGTCCAAGAGACCCAGTACTTC.

This chain joins TRBV7-9 and TRBJ2-7; D remains unclear. The CDR3 is 11 residues long. V was pared by 5 bases and J by 5 bases, with 7 bases between. Germline V gene sequence: CDR1 SEHNR, CDR2 FQNEAQ (reference sequence). Here the CDR3 DNA reads TGTGCCAGCAGCCCATTAAACGAGCAGTACTTC. This translates into CASSPLNEQYF.